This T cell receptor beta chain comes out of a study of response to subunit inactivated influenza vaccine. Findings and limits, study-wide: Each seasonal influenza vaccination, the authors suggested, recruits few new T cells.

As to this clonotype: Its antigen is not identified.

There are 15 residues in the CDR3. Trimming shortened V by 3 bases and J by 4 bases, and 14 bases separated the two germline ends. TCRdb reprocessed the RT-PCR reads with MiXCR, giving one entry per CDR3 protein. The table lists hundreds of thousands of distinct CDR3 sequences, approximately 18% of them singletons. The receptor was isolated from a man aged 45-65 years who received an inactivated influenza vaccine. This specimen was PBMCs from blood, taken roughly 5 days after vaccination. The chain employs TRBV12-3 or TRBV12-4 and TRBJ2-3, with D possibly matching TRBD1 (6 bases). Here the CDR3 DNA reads TGTGCCAGCAGTTTCTTAGGGGGAGTATCAGATACGCAGTATTTT. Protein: CASSFLGGVSDTQYF.